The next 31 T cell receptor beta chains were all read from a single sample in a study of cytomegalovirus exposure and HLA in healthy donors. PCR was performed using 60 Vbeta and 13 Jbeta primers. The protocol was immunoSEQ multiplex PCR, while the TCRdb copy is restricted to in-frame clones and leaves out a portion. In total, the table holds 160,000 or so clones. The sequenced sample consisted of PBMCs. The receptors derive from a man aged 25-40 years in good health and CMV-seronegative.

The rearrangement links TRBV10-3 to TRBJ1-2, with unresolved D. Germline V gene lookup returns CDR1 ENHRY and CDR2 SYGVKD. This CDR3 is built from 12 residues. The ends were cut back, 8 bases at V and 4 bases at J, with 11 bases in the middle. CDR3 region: CAIQREGYGYTF. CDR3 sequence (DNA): TGTGCCATCCAAAGGGAGGGCTATGGCTACACCTTC.

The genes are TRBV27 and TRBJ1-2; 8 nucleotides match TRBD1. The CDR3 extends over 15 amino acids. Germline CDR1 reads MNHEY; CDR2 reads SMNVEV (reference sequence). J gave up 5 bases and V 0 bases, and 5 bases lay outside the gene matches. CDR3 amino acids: CASSLSITGGYGYTF. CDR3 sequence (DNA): TGTGCCAGCAGTTTATCGATAACAGGGGGTTATGGCTACACCTTC.

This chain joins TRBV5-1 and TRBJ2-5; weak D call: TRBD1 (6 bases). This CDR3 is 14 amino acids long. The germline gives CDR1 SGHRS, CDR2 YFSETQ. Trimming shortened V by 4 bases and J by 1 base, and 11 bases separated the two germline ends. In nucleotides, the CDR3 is TGCGCCAGCAGCCCCCGGACAGTCCAAGAGACCCAGTACTTC. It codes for CASSPRTVQETQYF.

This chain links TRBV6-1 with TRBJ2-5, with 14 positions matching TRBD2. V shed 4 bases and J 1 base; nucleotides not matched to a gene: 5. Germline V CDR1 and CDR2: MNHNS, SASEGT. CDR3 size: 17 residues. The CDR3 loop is CASSAGTSGGFQETQYF. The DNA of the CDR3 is TGTGCCAGCAGTGCCGGGACTAGCGGGGGATTCCAAGAGACCCAGTACTTC.

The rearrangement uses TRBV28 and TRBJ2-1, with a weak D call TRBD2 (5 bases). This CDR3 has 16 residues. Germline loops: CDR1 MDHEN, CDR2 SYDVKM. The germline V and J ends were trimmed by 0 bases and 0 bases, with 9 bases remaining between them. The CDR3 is CASSLWAGSSYNEQFF. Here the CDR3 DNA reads TGTGCCAGCAGTTTATGGGCGGGCAGCTCCTACAATGAGCAGTTCTTC.

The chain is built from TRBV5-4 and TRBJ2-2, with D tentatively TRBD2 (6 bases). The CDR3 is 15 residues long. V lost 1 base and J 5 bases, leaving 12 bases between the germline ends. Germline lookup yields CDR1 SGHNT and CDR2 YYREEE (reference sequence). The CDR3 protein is CASSLLGGGTGELFF. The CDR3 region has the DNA TGTGCCAGCAGCTTGTTGGGGGGTGGTACCGGGGAGCTGTTTTTT. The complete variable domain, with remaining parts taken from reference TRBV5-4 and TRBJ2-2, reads ETGVTQSPTHLIKTRGQQVTLRCSSQSGHNTVSWYQQALGQGPQFIFQYYREEENGRGNFPPRFSGLQFPNYSSELNVNALELDDSALYLCASSLLGGGTGELFFGEGSRLTVL.

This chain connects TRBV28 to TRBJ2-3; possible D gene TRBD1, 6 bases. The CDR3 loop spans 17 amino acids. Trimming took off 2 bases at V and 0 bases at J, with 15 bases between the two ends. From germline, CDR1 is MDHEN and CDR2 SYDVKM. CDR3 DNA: TGTGCCAGCAGTTTAGTATACAGGGAGTGGAGCACAGATACGCAGTATTTT. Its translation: CASSLVYREWSTDTQYF.

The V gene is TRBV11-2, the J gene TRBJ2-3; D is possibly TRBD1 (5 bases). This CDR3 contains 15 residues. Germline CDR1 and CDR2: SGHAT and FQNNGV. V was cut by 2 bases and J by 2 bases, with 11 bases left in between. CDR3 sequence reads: CASSLRGSHTDTQYF. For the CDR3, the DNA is TGTGCCAGCAGCTTAAGGGGCTCCCACACAGATACGCAGTATTTT.

The CDR3 protein is CASSPQGRNTEAFF. Here the CDR3 DNA reads TGTGCCAGCAGCCCCCAGGGGAGGAACACTGAAGCTTTCTTT. This chain uses TRBV5-4 with TRBJ1-1, with D maybe TRBD1 (6 bases). V lost 4 bases and J lost 1, with 11 bases in between. In germline, CDR1 is SGHNT, CDR2 YYREEE (reference sequence). The CDR3 spans 14 residues.

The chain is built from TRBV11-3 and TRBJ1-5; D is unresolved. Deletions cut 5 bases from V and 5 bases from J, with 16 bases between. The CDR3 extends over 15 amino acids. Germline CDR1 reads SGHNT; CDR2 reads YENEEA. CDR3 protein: CASSPIGVEDQPQHF. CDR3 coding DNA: TGTGCCAGCAGCCCTATCGGAGTCGAAGATCAGCCCCAGCATTTT.

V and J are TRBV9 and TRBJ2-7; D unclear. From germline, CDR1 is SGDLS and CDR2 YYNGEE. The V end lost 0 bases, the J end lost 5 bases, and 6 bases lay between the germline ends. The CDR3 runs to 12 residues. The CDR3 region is CASSVGGNEQYF. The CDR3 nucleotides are TGTGCCAGCAGCGTAGGAGGTAACGAGCAGTACTTC.

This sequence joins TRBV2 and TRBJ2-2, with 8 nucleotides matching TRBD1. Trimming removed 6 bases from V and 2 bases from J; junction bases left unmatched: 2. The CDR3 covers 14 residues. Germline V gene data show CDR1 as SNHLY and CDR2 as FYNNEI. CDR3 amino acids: CASSDRGNTGELFF. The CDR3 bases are TGTGCCAGCAGCGACAGGGGCAACACCGGGGAGCTGTTTTTT.

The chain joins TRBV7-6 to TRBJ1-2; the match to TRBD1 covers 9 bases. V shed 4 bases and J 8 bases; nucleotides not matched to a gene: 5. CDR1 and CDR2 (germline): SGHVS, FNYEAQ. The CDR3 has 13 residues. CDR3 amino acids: CASSSGQGGGYTF. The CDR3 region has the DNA TGTGCCAGCAGCTCGGGACAGGGCGGCGGCTACACCTTC.

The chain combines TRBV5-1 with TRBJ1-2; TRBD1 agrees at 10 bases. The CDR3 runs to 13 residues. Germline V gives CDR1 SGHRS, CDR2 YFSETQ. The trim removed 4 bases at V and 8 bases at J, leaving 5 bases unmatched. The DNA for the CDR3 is TGCGCCAGCAGCCCGGACAGGGGGAGCGGCTACACCTTC. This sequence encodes CASSPDRGSGYTF.

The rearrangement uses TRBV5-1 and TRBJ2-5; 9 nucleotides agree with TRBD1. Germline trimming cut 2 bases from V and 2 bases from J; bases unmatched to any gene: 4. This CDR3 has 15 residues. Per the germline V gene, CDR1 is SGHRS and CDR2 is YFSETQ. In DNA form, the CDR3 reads TGCGCCAGCAGCTTCCGGACAGGGGTGCAAGAGACCCAGTACTTC. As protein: CASSFRTGVQETQYF.

In DNA, the CDR3 is TGCGCCAGCAGCCAAGCCCCAGGAGAAACAGGGAGCTATGGCTACACCTTC. Protein product: CASSQAPGETGSYGYTF. The rearrangement links TRBV4-1 to TRBJ1-2, with D possibly matching TRBD1 (6 bases). V lost 1 base and J lost 4, with 19 bases in between. CDR3 size: 17 residues. Germline CDR1 is MGHRA and CDR2 is YSYEKL.

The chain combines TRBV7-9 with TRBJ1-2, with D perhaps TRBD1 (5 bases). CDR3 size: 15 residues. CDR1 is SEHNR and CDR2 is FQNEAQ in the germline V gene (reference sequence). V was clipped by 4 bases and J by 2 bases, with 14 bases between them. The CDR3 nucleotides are TGTGCCAGCAGCTCTGTGGGGGGGGGAAACTATGGCTACACCTTC. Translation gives CASSSVGGGNYGYTF.

DNA of the CDR3: TGTGCCAGCAGCCTGACCACTAGCGGAGGGGAGTATGAGCAGTTCTTC. Its translation is CASSLTTSGGEYEQFF. The chain uses TRBV7-7 and TRBJ2-1; 8 bases agree with TRBD2. V lost 5 bases, J lost 8 bases, and 14 bases stayed unmatched. Germline V gives CDR1 SSHAT, CDR2 FNYEAQ (reference sequence). The CDR3 loop spans 16 amino acids.

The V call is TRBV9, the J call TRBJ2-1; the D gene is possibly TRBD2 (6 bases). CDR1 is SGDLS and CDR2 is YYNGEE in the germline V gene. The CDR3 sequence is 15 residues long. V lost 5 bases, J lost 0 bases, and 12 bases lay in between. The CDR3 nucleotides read TGTGCCAGCAGGGCGGAGGGGAGCTCCTACAATGAGCAGTTCTTC. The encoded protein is CASRAEGSSYNEQFF.

The CDR3 protein is CASSFFEGKSYEQYF. Written as DNA, the CDR3 is TGTGCCAGCAGCTTCTTCGAGGGCAAATCCTACGAGCAGTACTTC. This sequence joins TRBV7-2 and TRBJ2-7, with D perhaps TRBD2 (5 bases). Trimming pared 3 bases from V and 1 base from J, leaving 13 bases between. The CDR3 is 15 residues long. The germline CDR1 and CDR2 sequences are SGHTA and FQGNSA.

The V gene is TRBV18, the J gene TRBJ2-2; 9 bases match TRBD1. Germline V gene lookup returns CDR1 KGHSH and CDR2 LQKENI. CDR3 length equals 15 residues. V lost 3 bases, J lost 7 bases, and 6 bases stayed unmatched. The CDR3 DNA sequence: TGTGCCAGCTCACCTCGGACAGGGGTGGACGGGGAGCTGTTTTTT. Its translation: CASSPRTGVDGELFF.

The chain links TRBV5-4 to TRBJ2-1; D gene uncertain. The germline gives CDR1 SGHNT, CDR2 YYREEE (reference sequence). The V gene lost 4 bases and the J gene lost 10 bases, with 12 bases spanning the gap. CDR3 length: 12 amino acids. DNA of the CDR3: TGTGCCAGCAGCCTACCCCTGTCGGAGCAGTTCTTC. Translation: CASSLPLSEQFF.

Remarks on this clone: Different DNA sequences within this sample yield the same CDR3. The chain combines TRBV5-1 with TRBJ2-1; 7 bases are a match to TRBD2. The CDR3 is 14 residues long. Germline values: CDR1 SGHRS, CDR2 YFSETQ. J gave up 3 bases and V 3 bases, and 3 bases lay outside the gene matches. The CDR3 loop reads CASSSSGGYNEQFF. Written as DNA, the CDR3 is TGCGCCAGCAGCTCTTCGGGGGGCTACAATGAGCAGTTCTTC.

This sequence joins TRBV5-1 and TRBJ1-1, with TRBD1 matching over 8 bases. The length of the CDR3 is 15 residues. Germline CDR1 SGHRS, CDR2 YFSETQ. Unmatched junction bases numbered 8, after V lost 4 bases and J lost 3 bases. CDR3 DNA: TGCGCCAGCAGCGCGGACAGGGTTGGGGACACTGAAGCTTTCTTT. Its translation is CASSADRVGDTEAFF. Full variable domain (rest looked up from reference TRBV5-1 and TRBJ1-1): KAGVTQTPRYLIKTRGQQVTLSCSPISGHRSVSWYQQTPGQGLQFLFEYFSETQRNKGNFPGRFSGRQFSNSRSEMNVSTLELGDSALYLCASSADRVGDTEAFFGQGTRLTVV.

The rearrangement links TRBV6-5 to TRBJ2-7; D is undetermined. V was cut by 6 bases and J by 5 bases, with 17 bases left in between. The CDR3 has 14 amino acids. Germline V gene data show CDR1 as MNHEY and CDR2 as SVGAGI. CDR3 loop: CASRPTLRNNEQYF. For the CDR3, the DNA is TGTGCCAGCAGACCAACCCTGAGGAATAACGAGCAGTACTTC.

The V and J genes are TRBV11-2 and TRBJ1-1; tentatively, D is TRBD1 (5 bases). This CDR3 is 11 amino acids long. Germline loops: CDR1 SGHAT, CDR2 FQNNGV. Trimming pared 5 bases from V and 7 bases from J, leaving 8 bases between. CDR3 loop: CASSVDSEAFF. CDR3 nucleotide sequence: TGTGCCAGCAGCGTCGACAGTGAAGCTTTCTTT.

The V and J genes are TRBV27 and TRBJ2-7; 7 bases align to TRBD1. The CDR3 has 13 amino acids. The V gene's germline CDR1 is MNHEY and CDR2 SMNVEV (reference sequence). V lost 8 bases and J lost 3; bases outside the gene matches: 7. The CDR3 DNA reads TGTGCCAGCGGGGACAGTTACCGCTACGAGCAGTACTTC. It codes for CASGDSYRYEQYF.

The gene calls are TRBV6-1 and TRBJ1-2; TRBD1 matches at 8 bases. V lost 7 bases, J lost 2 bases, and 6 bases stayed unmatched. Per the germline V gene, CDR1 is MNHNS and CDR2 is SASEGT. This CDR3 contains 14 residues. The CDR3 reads CASNRAGGNYGYTF. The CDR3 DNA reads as TGTGCCAGCAATAGGGCAGGGGGCAACTATGGCTACACCTTC.

CDR3 region: CASSQDWGRSGNTIYF. The CDR3, as DNA: TGCGCCAGCAGCCAAGATTGGGGCCGCTCTGGAAACACCATATATTTT. The rearrangement joins TRBV4-3 to TRBJ1-3; D is possibly TRBD1 (5 bases). The CDR3 has 16 residues. Trimming cost V 0 bases and J 0 bases, with 9 bases left between them. The germline CDR1 and CDR2 sequences are LGHNA and YSLEER.

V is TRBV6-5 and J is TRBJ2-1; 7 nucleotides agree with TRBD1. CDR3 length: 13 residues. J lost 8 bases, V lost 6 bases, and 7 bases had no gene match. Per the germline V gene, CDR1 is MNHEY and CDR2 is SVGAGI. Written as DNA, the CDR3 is TGTGCCAGCAGCAGGGGGAGAGCCCATGAGCAGTTCTTC. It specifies CASSRGRAHEQFF.

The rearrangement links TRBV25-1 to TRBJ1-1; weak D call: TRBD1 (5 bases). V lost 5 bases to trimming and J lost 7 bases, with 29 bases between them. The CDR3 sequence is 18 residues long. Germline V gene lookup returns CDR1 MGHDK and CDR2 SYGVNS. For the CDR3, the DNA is TGTGCCAGCAGTCCCGAAGGCGGGGTCGGGGGGACCATCCTTGAAGCTTTCTTT. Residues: CASSPEGGVGGTILEAFF.